This TCR beta chain comes out of a study of CD8 T cells in ankylosing spondylitis. Study outcomes and limitations: Seemingly characteristic of ankylosing spondylitis blood was a TCR beta motif consisting of about 8 highly homologous variants.

This clonotype was recorded at least ten times. Its antigen remains unidentified. TCRdb called the 5' RACE reads again in MiXCR, with one record for every CDR3 protein. The table records 7,000 or so distinct CDR3 sequences, 2.5% to 3% of them present only once. CDR1 is SGDLS, CDR2 YYNGEE, per germline. The CDR3 loop spans 13 amino acids. V was trimmed by 0 bases and J by 5 bases, leaving 8 bases between them. This clonotype was obtained from a female donor with ankylosing spondylitis or in good health (not recorded which). The gene calls are TRBV9 and TRBJ1-1; D gene uncertain. The specimen sequenced was blood, either unsorted or a sorted T cell fraction (not recorded which). The CDR3 region is CASSVGSETEAFF. The DNA for the CDR3 is TGTGCCAGCAGCGTAGGATCAGAAACTGAAGCTTTCTTT.